This T cell receptor beta chain appears in the sequencing data of a study of blood T cell repertoires in COVID-19. Study overall: Italy, Spain and the United States were the sources of the convalescent and acute COVID-19 samples. In each case, the material was cDNA or gDNA derived from T cells, B-cell-depleted T cells, or PBMCs.

Germline-derived CDR1 and CDR2 are MNHEY and SMNVEV (reference sequence). The CDR3 runs to 18 residues. Trimming removed 2 bases from V and 4 bases from J; junction bases left unmatched: 14. Per the study methods: Amplification with reference gene primers provided the estimates of nucleated cell counts. Only in-frame clones appear in the TCRdb table, and some are missing; sequencing was by immunoSEQ multiplex PCR. D and trimming were read from the DNA, whereas the V and J calls and clone size are those reported in that table. Among under 150,000 clones listed, approximately 84% were seen once. This clone came up a few times.

Sequencing was performed on peripheral blood. The J gene is TRBJ2-1, the V gene TRBV27; the match to TRBD1 covers 7 bases. This TCR was recovered from a woman between 40 and 50 years old with acute or convalescent COVID-19. As DNA, the CDR3 is TGTGCCAGCAGTTTAAGGAGACAGGGACGAGCCTCATACAATGAGCAGTTCTTC. Amino acid sequence: CASSLRRQGRASYNEQFF.